This T cell receptor beta chain was identified in a study of blood T cells in healthy people across ages. The study drew donors from healthy Caucasian individuals in Russia aged roughly 6 to 90. A second about 6 to 12 cycle PCR used barcoded and J-beta primers. Any given sample supplied a minimum of 2.5 million CDR3-containing paired-end reads. TCRdb recomputed calls from the 5' RACE reads with MiXCR, one row per CDR3 protein. Of over 1,200,000 distinct CDR3 sequences in the sample, around 59% were seen once. V gave up 5 bases and J gave up 2 bases; unmatched junction bases: 7. Looked up from germline, CDR1 is SNHLY and CDR2 is FYNNEI. The length of the CDR3 is 15 residues.

This clonotype originated in a man aged 18 to 35 in good health. Sequenced sample: blood. The chain couples TRBV2 to TRBJ2-5; TRBD2 matches at 8 bases. The CDR3 DNA reads as TGTGCCAGCAGTACACTAGCGGCAATACAAGAGACCCAGTACTTC. It yields the protein CASSTLAAIQETQYF.